A single sample gave rise to the 29 T cell receptor beta chains below, sequenced in a study of lymphopenia after photon versus proton radiotherapy (dated by TCRdb to the late 2010s). Libraries were built with the immunoSEQ multiplex PCR assay. TCRdb re-hosts the immuneACCESS table, in-frame sequences only. Its copies lack some clones; in the studies checked, an unresolved V gene accounts for under half of them, and the cause for the rest is not known. This sample lists 160,000 or so clones; approximately 90% were detected once. Approximately 4.8% of the sample is in the top ten clones. The starting material was peripheral blood, obtained from a patient treated with photon-based radiotherapy. Receptors were obtained from a man aged 45 to 65 with gastric cancer.

DNA of the CDR3: TGTGCCAGCAGAACCACAGGGGGCAGAGGTGGCTACACCTTC. It codes for CASRTTGGRGGYTF. The chain recombines TRBV25-1 with TRBJ1-2; 9 positions match TRBD1. This CDR3 comprises 14 residues. The germline V gene has CDR1 MGHDK and CDR2 SYGVNS. J gave up 7 bases and V 6 bases, and 9 bases lay outside the gene matches.

The chain uses TRBV18 and TRBJ1-5; 10 nucleotides agree with TRBD1. J lost 1 base, V lost 8 bases, and 5 bases had no gene match. The germline gives CDR1 KGHSH, CDR2 LQKENI. The length of the CDR3 is 15 residues. The CDR3 loop is CASSDRGQSNQPQHF. The CDR3 region has the DNA TGTGCCAGCAGCGACAGGGGGCAAAGCAATCAGCCCCAGCATTTT. The whole variable domain, filled in from reference TRBV18 and TRBJ1-5, reads NAGVMQNPRHLVRRRGQEARLRCSPMKGHSHVYWYRQLPEEGLKFMVYLQKENIIDESGMPKERFSAEFPKEGPSILRIQQVVRGDSAAYFCASSDRGQSNQPQHFGDGTRLSIL.

The V gene is TRBV6-1, the J gene TRBJ1-2; 8 nucleotides align to TRBD1. Germline loops: CDR1 MNHNS, CDR2 SASEGT. After removal of 2 bases from V and 6 bases from J, the junction contained 8 bases not matched to a gene. The length of the CDR3 is 15 residues. The CDR3 spells CASSELVRGLDGYTF. The CDR3 coding sequence is TGTGCCAGCAGTGAACTAGTCAGGGGGCTGGATGGCTACACCTTC.

The chain carries TRBV5-6 and TRBJ2-5; D gene ambiguous. The CDR3 totals 14 residues. V was cut by 1 base and J by 1 base, with 8 bases left in between. CDR1 SGHDT and CDR2 YYEEEE come from the germline V gene. CDR3 loop: CASSLQSPQETQYF. CDR3 DNA sequence: TGTGCCAGCAGCTTGCAATCCCCCCAAGAGACCCAGTACTTC. Combining the CDR3 with reference TRBV5-6 and TRBJ2-5 gives the whole variable domain DAGVTQSPTHLIKTRGQQVTLRCSPKSGHDTVSWYQQALGQGPQFIFQYYEEEERQRGNFPDRFSGHQFPNYSSELNVNALLLGDSALYLCASSLQSPQETQYFGPGTRLLVL.

The V gene is TRBV11-1, the J gene TRBJ2-7, with D uncertain. Germline CDR1 reads SGHAT; CDR2 reads FQDESV (reference sequence). V gave up 5 bases and J gave up 1 base, with 12 bases separating them. The CDR3 has 14 amino acids. In DNA form, the CDR3 reads TGTGCCAGCAGCAAGAGGTGGGCTTCCTACGAGCAGTACTTC. It encodes CASSKRWASYEQYF.

This chain connects TRBV6-5 to TRBJ2-3; no clear D gene. CDR1 MNHEY and CDR2 SVGAGI come from the germline V gene. Trimming pared 6 bases from V and 3 bases from J, leaving 10 bases between. The CDR3 extends over 13 amino acids. The CDR3 protein is CASSLRVTDTQYF. CDR3 nucleotides: TGTGCCAGCAGCCTCCGCGTTACAGATACGCAGTATTTT.

The V and J genes are TRBV4-2 and TRBJ1-1, with D tentatively TRBD1 (5 bases). With 1 base removed from V and 6 bases from J, the gap between germline ends came to 12 bases. Per the germline V gene, CDR1 is LGHNA and CDR2 is YNFKEQ. This CDR3 has 14 amino acids. CDR3 residues: CASSQGGESAEAFF. The CDR3 nucleotides read TGTGCCAGCAGCCAAGGGGGGGAGAGCGCTGAAGCTTTCTTT.

The chain joins TRBV7-2 to TRBJ2-2; 10 nucleotides agree with TRBD2. This CDR3 spans 16 amino acids. The V gene's germline CDR1 is SGHTA and CDR2 FQGNSA. The ends lost 7 bases at V and 2 bases at J; junction bases unmatched: 7. The CDR3 loop is CASTTGLAANTGELFF. In DNA, the CDR3 is TGTGCCAGCACCACCGGACTAGCGGCTAACACCGGGGAGCTGTTTTTT.

The V call is TRBV11-2, the J call TRBJ2-7; 9 bases match TRBD2. This CDR3 region has 14 residues. The germline V gene has CDR1 SGHAT and CDR2 FQNNGV. Losses at the gene ends were 2 bases for V and 7 bases for J; bases not matched to a gene: 6. In DNA form, the CDR3 reads TGTGCCAGCAGCTTAACTAGCGGGTCGGGGGAGCAGTACTTC. Translating it yields CASSLTSGSGEQYF.

This sequence joins TRBV19 and TRBJ1-5; maybe TRBD1 (5 bases). Per the germline V gene, CDR1 is LNHDA and CDR2 is SQIVND (reference sequence). V lost 5 bases and J 1 base, leaving 12 bases between the germline ends. The length of the CDR3 is 15 residues. The CDR3 nucleotides are TGTGCCAGTAGTTCTATGGGGGTGAGCAATCAGCCCCAGCATTTT. Protein sequence: CASSSMGVSNQPQHF.

The V and J genes are TRBV6-5 and TRBJ2-7, with D perhaps being TRBD1 or TRBD2 (6 bases each). The CDR3 sequence is 13 residues long. V was trimmed by 0 bases and J by 7 bases, leaving 10 bases between them. Germline-derived CDR1 and CDR2 are MNHEY and SVGAGI. CDR3 amino acids: CASSYSGGREQYF. The CDR3 nucleotides read TGTGCCAGCAGTTACTCGGGGGGCCGGGAGCAGTACTTC.

The genes are TRBV30 and TRBJ1-1, with 7 positions matching TRBD1. CDR3 length: 15 amino acids. Germline V gives CDR1 GTSNPN, CDR2 SVGIG (reference sequence). J gave up 4 bases and V 0 bases, and 8 bases lay outside the gene matches. As DNA, the CDR3 is TGTGCCTGGAGTGTACTAGGGTCAGGGGGCACTGAAGCTTTCTTT. Its translation: CAWSVLGSGGTEAFF.

This clone appeared once. V is TRBV19 and J is TRBJ1-5; perhaps TRBD1 as D (6 bases). V dropped 5 bases and J dropped 9 bases, with 11 bases sitting between them. Germline CDR1 reads LNHDA; CDR2 reads SQIVND (reference sequence). The CDR3 is 12 residues long. CDR3 sequence reads: CASSAQGRPQHF. As DNA, the CDR3 is TGTGCCAGTAGTGCACAGGGACGGCCCCAGCATTTT.

In nucleotides, the CDR3 is TGTGCCAGCAGCTTAGAGCCTAAGAATGAGCAGTTCTTC. It codes for CASSLEPKNEQFF. This chain connects TRBV7-2 to TRBJ2-1; no reliable D call. Trimming took off 1 base at V and 7 bases at J, with 8 bases between the two ends. Germline CDR1 reads SGHTA; CDR2 reads FQGNSA. This CDR3 spans 13 amino acids.

V is TRBV5-6 and J is TRBJ2-2, with TRBD2 matching 10 bases. Looked up from germline, CDR1 is SGHDT and CDR2 is YYEEEE. This CDR3 comprises 18 residues. The V gene end was trimmed by 0 bases and the J gene end by 4 bases; junction bases not matched to a gene: 9. CDR3 sequence reads: CASSLADASGSGTGELFF. The CDR3, as DNA: TGTGCCAGCAGCTTGGCCGATGCTAGCGGGAGTGGCACCGGGGAGCTGTTTTTT.

DNA of the CDR3: TGTGCCACCAGCAGACGAGCGAACACTGAAGCTTTCTTT. This encodes CATSRRANTEAFF. The chain joins TRBV15 to TRBJ1-1; no definite D call. This CDR3 contains 13 residues. Germline CDR1 LNHNV, CDR2 YYDKDF (reference sequence). V lost 2 bases and J lost 1, with 5 bases in between.

The CDR3 DNA sequence: TGTGCCATCAGAGGGACAGCGAGCTCCTACAATGAGCAGTTCTTC. Its translation: CAIRGTASSYNEQFF. The rearrangement uses TRBV10-3 and TRBJ2-1, with TRBD1 matching over 7 bases. The junction had 5 bases not matched to a gene; V was cut back by 6 bases and J by 0 bases. CDR3 length equals 15 residues. Germline V gene sequence: CDR1 ENHRY, CDR2 SYGVKD.

The V and J genes are TRBV6-6 and TRBJ1-2; TRBD1 might be the D (5 bases). The CDR3 spans 13 residues. V was clipped by 8 bases and J by 6 bases, with 16 bases between them. CDR1 is MNHNY and CDR2 is SVGAGI in the germline V gene (reference sequence). The CDR3 nucleotides are TGTGCCAGCCGGCGCAGGGAAGGGAATGGCTACACCTTC. It yields the protein CASRRREGNGYTF.

CDR3 DNA: TGTGCCAGCAGACGGGAGCGGGAGGGCTCCTACGAGCAGTACTTC. This translates into CASRREREGSYEQYF. The chain joins TRBV2 to TRBJ2-7, with 10 bases that match TRBD2. V was clipped by 6 bases and J by 0 bases; unmatched bases: 5. The CDR3 spans 15 residues. CDR1 and CDR2 from the germline V gene are SNHLY and FYNNEI. Looking up the rest from reference TRBV2 and TRBJ2-7 gives the full variable domain: EPEVTQTPSHQVTQMGQEVILRCVPISNHLYFYWYRQILGQKVEFLVSFYNNEISEKSEIFDDQFSVERPDGSNFTLKIRSTKLEDSAMYFCASRREREGSYEQYFGPGTRLTVT.

The DNA for the CDR3 is TGTGCCAGCAGCTACGGACAGCAAGAGACCCAGTACTTC. Its translation is CASSYGQQETQYF. The chain recombines TRBV7-7 with TRBJ2-5; possible D gene TRBD1, 6 bases. Trimming took off 4 bases at V and 2 bases at J, with 8 bases between the two ends. CDR1 and CDR2 from the germline V gene are SSHAT and FNYEAQ (reference sequence). The CDR3 runs to 13 residues. The variable domain in full, with the rest retrieved from reference TRBV7-7 and TRBJ2-5, is GAGVSQSPRYKVTKRGQDVTLRCDPISSHATLYWYQQALGQGPEFLTYFNYEAQPDKSGLPSDRFSAERPEGSISTLTIQRTEQRDSAMYRCASSYGQQETQYFGPGTRLLVL.

This chain joins TRBV2 and TRBJ2-2, with D unclear. The V gene's germline CDR1 is SNHLY and CDR2 FYNNEI. V was cut by 4 bases and J by 0 bases, with 15 bases left in between. The CDR3 loop spans 17 amino acids. CDR3 bases: TGTGCCAGCAGTGTGACACCCCCCCCCGCGAACACCGGGGAGCTGTTTTTT. Its protein is CASSVTPPPANTGELFF.

The chain recombines TRBV5-1 with TRBJ2-3; a possible D gene is TRBD1 (6 bases). CDR1 and CDR2 from the germline V gene are SGHRS and YFSETQ. V lost 8 bases, J lost 0 bases, and 13 bases lay in between. This CDR3 comprises 14 residues. The CDR3: CASTQGPSTDTQYF. The CDR3 bases are TGCGCCAGTACACAGGGTCCTAGCACAGATACGCAGTATTTT.

The chain has TRBV28 and TRBJ1-1; possible D gene TRBD1, 5 bases. The V end was cut by 7 bases, the J end by 1 base, with 19 bases between. The CDR3 runs 16 residues. Germline values: CDR1 MDHEN, CDR2 SYDVKM. CDR3 sequence reads: CASTRSRVPANTEAFF. The CDR3 DNA follows: TGTGCCAGCACTCGATCCAGGGTGCCAGCGAACACTGAAGCTTTCTTT.

CDR3 loop: CASSPGQGREQYF. The CDR3 bases are TGTGCCAGCTCACCGGGACAGGGGCGTGAGCAGTACTTC. The chain couples TRBV18 to TRBJ2-7; the match to TRBD1 covers 10 bases. Trimming cost V 3 bases and J 7 bases; bases outside gene matches: 3. CDR1 KGHSH and CDR2 LQKENI come from the germline V gene. CDR3 length: 13 amino acids.

The chain recombines TRBV4-1 with TRBJ2-1, with 7 nucleotides matching TRBD1. CDR3 size: 16 residues. Trimming removed 4 bases from V and 0 bases from J; junction bases left unmatched: 6. From germline, CDR1 is MGHRA and CDR2 YSYEKL. DNA for the CDR3: TGCGCCAGCAGCCGCCGACAGGGAAGCTCCTACAATGAGCAGTTCTTC. Translation: CASSRRQGSSYNEQFF.

The chain recombines TRBV28 with TRBJ2-7; tentative D call: TRBD1 (6 bases). V was trimmed by 6 bases and J by 2 bases, leaving 17 bases between them. The CDR3 contains 15 residues. Germline CDR1 is MDHEN and CDR2 is SYDVKM. The CDR3 sequence: CASRTARWGPYEQYF. The CDR3 nucleotides are TGTGCCAGCAGAACCGCGCGTTGGGGGCCCTACGAGCAGTACTTC.

V is TRBV6-5 and J is TRBJ1-2; TRBD1 agrees at 12 bases. Germline assignment: CDR1 MNHEY and CDR2 SVGAGI. Trimming took 7 bases from V and 5 from J; bases not matched to a gene: 8. This CDR3 is 15 amino acids long. The CDR3 reads CASKVQGQGAYGYTF. The DNA for the CDR3 is TGTGCCAGCAAGGTTCAGGGACAGGGGGCATATGGCTACACCTTC.

V is TRBV30 and J is TRBJ1-4, with D possibly TRBD1 on 5 matching bases. CDR1 and CDR2 (germline): GTSNPN, SVGIG (reference sequence). Trimming pared 0 bases from V and 10 bases from J, leaving 15 bases between. This CDR3 spans 14 amino acids. CDR3 nucleotide sequence: TGTGCCTGGAGTGTAAGGCAGGGAGATGCAAAACTGTTTTTT. Its protein is CAWSVRQGDAKLFF.

V and J are TRBV27 and TRBJ1-6; D is possibly TRBD1 (5 bases). CDR3 length: 11 residues. CDR1 and CDR2 from the germline V gene are MNHEY and SMNVEV (reference sequence). V was cut by 3 bases and J by 12 bases, with 6 bases left in between. The CDR3 sequence is CASSFGGPLHF. The CDR3 DNA reads as TGTGCCAGCAGTTTTGGGGGACCCCTCCACTTT.